This T cell receptor (beta chain) is drawn from a study of cytomegalovirus exposure and HLA in healthy donors. The CDR3 is made up of 16 amino acids. V lost 0 bases to trimming and J lost 4 bases; unmatched junction nucleotides: 2. Germline V CDR1 and CDR2: MNHNY, SVGAGI (reference sequence). Sequencing used immunoSEQ multiplex PCR; TCRdb keeps in-frame clones, though not all of them. The sample lists about 76,000 clones, roughly 94% occurring once. This TCR came from a woman aged 18-29 years in good health and CMV-seronegative. The specimen sequenced was PBMCs. This chain joins TRBV6-6 and TRBJ2-1; 11 bases line up with TRBD2. In nucleotides, the CDR3 is TGTGCCAGCAGTTACTCTACTAGCGGGGGTTACAATGAGCAGTTCTTC. As protein: CASSYSTSGGYNEQFF.